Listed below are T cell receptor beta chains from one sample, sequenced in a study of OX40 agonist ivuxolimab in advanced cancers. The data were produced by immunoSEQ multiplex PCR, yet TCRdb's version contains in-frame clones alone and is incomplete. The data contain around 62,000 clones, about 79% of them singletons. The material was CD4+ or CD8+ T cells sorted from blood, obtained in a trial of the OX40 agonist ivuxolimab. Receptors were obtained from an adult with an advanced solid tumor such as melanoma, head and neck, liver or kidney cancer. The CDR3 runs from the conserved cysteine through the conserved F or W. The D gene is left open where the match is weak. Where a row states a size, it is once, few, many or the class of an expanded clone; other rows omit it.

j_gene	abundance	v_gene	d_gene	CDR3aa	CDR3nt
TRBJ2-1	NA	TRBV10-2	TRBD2	CASIQVAGLNNEQFF	TGCGCCAGCATCCAAGTAGCGGGTCTAAACAATGAGCAGTTCTTC
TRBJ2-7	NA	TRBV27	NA	CASSSRWRVARSSYEQYF	TGTGCCAGCAGTTCCCGTTGGAGGGTAGCGAGGAGCTCCTACGAGCAGTACTTC
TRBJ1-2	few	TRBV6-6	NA	CASSYSLGAGDYGYTF	TGTGCCAGCAGTTACTCGCTGGGGGCCGGCGACTATGGCTACACCTTC
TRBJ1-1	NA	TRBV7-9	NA	CASSRGGNEAFF	TGTGCCAGCAGCCGCGGTGGGAATGAAGCTTTCTTT
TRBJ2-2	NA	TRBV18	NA	CASSLEAGELFF	TGTGCCAGCTCACTTGAGGCCGGGGAGCTGTTTTTT
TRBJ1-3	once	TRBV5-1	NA	CASSLEGVRRGNTIYF	TGCGCCAGCAGCTTGGAGGGGGTACGGCGAGGAAACACCATATATTTT
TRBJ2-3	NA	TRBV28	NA	CASSLWTLVGGGDTQYF	TGTGCCAGCAGTTTATGGACCCTAGTGGGAGGGGGAGATACGCAGTATTTT
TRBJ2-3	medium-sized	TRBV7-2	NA	CASSLSSGLSTDTQYF	TGTGCCAGCAGCTTATCCAGCGGGCTTAGCACAGATACGCAGTATTTT
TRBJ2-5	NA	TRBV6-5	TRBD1	CASSSRQGGETQYF	TGTGCCAGCAGTTCCAGACAGGGGGGAGAGACCCAGTACTTC
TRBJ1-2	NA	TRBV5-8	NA	CASSLVLTNKEYGYTF	TGTGCCAGCAGCTTGGTATTAACAAACAAAGAATATGGCTACACCTTC
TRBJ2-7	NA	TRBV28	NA	CASSLSLQAEQYF	TGTGCCAGCAGTTTATCACTCCAGGCAGAGCAGTACTTC
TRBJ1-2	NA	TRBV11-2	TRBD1	CASRWGQGARGYTF	TGTGCCAGCAGGTGGGGACAGGGGGCGCGTGGCTACACCTTC
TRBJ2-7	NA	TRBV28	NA	CASSSPQGSPHEQYF	TGTGCCAGCAGTTCCCCCCAGGGGTCCCCTCACGAGCAGTACTTC
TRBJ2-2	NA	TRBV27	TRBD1	CASSYTGVTGELFF	TGTGCCAGCAGTTATACAGGGGTAACCGGGGAGCTGTTTTTT
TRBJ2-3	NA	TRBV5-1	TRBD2	CASSLEGGRARDTQYF	TGCGCCAGCAGCCTGGAAGGTGGGAGGGCCAGAGATACGCAGTATTTT
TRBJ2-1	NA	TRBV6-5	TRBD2	CATCGRAKYNEQFF	TGTGCCACCTGCGGGAGGGCCAAATACAATGAGCAGTTCTTC
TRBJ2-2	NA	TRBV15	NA	CATSSGLKNTGELFF	TGTGCCACCTCATCGGGACTCAAGAACACCGGGGAGCTGTTTTTT
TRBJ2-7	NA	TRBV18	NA	CASAKEGGSYEQYF	TGTGCCAGCGCAAAGGAGGGCGGTTCTTACGAGCAGTACTTC
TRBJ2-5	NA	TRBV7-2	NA	CASSLGSKVETQYF	TGTGCCAGCAGCTTAGGATCTAAGGTGGAGACCCAGTACTTC
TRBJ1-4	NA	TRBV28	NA	CASNPVGDTNEKLFF	TGTGCCAGCAACCCGGTTGGGGACACTAATGAAAAACTGTTTTTT
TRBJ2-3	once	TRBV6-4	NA	CASSETGGTDTQYF	TGTGCCAGCAGTGAGACGGGAGGCACAGATACGCAGTATTTT
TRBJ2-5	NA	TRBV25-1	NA	CASSGDGVEQYF	TGTGCCAGCAGTGGGGACGGAGTAGAGCAGTACTTC
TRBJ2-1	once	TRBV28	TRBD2	CASSLWTSGGINEQFF	TGTGCCAGCAGTTTATGGACTAGCGGGGGGATCAATGAGCAGTTCTTC
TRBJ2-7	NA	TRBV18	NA	CASSPIATTTYEQYF	TGTGCCAGCTCACCAATTGCGACTACCACCTACGAGCAGTACTTC
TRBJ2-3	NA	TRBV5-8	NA	CASSEPLGLTDTQYF	TGTGCCAGCAGCGAACCTCTTGGGTTGACAGATACGCAGTATTTT
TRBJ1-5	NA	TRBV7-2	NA	CASSLMGGAQPQHF	TGTGCCAGCAGCTTAATGGGGGGGGCTCAGCCCCAGCATTTT
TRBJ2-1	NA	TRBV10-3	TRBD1	CATTGGGYNEQFF	TGTGCCACCACAGGGGGCGGCTACAATGAGCAGTTCTTC
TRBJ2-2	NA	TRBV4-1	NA	CASSRDSYNGELFF	TGCGCCAGCAGCCGTGACAGTTACAACGGGGAGCTGTTTTTT
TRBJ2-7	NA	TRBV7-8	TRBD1	CASSSRRDRGRYLSHEQYF	TGTGCCAGCAGCTCCCGCCGGGACAGGGGAAGGTATCTTTCCCACGAGCAGTACTTC
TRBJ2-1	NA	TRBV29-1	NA	CSGESSYNEQFF	TGCAGCGGTGAGAGCTCCTACAATGAGCAGTTCTTC
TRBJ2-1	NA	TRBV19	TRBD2	CASSIVSGNSYNEQFF	TGTGCCAGTAGTATCGTTAGCGGGAACTCCTACAATGAGCAGTTCTTC
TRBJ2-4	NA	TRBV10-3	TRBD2	CAISQGLAELAKNIQYF	TGTGCCATCAGCCAGGGACTAGCGGAATTAGCCAAAAACATTCAGTACTTC
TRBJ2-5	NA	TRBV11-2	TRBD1	CASGRDREETQYF	TGTGCCAGCGGACGGGACAGAGAAGAGACCCAGTACTTC
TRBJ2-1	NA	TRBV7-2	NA	CASSLRVDSYNEQFF	TGTGCCAGCAGCTTACGTGTAGACTCCTACAATGAGCAGTTCTTC
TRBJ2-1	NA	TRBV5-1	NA	CASSLGRATYNEQFF	TGCGCCAGCAGCTTGGGGCGGGCCACCTACAATGAGCAGTTCTTC
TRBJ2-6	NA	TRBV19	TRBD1	CASTDRAGANVLTF	TGTGCCAGTACAGACAGGGCTGGGGCCAACGTCCTGACTTTC
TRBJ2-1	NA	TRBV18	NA	CASSPGGGSNEQFF	TGTGCCAGCTCACCCGGGGGCGGGAGCAATGAGCAGTTCTTC
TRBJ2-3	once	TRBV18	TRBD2	CASSPTGTSEADTQYF	TGTGCCAGCTCACCAACCGGGACTAGCGAGGCAGATACGCAGTATTTT
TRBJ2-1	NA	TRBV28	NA	CASSLAASGWGGDEQFF	TGTGCCAGCAGTTTGGCTGCTAGCGGCTGGGGGGGCGATGAGCAGTTCTTC
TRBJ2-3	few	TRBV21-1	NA	CASSKVAVVGTGLADTQYF	TGTGCCAGCAGCAAAGTTGCCGTGGTCGGGACAGGGTTAGCAGATACGCAGTATTTT